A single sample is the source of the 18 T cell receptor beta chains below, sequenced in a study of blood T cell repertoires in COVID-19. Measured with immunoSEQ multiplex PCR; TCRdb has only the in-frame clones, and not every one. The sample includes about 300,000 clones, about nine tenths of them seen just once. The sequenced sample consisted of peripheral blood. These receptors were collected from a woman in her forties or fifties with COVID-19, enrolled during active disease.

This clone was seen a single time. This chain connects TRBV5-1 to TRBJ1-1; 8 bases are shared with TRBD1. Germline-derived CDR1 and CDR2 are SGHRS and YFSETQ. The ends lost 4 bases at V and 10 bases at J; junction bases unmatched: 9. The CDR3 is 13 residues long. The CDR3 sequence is CASSPGQGLGAFF. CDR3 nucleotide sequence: TGCGCCAGCAGCCCAGGACAGGGCCTAGGAGCTTTCTTT.

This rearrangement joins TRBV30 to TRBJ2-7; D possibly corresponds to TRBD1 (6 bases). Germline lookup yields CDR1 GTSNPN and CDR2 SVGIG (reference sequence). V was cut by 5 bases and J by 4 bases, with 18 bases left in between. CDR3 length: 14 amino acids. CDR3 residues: CAWGIMGARYEQYF. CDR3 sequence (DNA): TGTGCCTGGGGAATAATGGGGGCGAGATACGAGCAGTACTTC.

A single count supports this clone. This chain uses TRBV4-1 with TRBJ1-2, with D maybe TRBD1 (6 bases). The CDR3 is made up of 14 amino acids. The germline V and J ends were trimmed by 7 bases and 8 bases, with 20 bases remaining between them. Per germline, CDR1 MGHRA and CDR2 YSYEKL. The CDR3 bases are TGCGCCAGCACCCCAGGTCCCCGGACAGACGGCTACACCTTC. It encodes CASTPGPRTDGYTF.

This chain's CDR3 is CSVRVGRQNTEAFF. The CDR3 DNA follows: TGCAGCGTCCGAGTTGGAAGACAGAACACTGAAGCTTTCTTT. V gene TRBV29-1 combines with J gene TRBJ1-1; no reliable D call. V was clipped by 6 bases and J by 1 base, with 15 bases between them. The CDR3 spans 14 residues. Germline V gene data show CDR1 as SQVTM and CDR2 as ANQGSEA.

CDR3 sequence (DNA): TGCAGTGCTTGGACAGGCTATGGCTACACCTTC. Amino acid sequence: CSAWTGYGYTF. The chain is built from TRBV20-1 and TRBJ1-2; 7 bases map to TRBD1. Trimming removed 5 bases from V and 4 bases from J; junction bases left unmatched: 1. Germline V gene lookup returns CDR1 DFQATT and CDR2 SNEGSKA (reference sequence). The CDR3 covers 11 residues.

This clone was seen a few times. The CDR3 bases are TGTGCCAGCAGCCAAGATGGGCTTCCAGGTTTCGCGAACACCGGGGAGCTGTTTTTT. The encoded protein is CASSQDGLPGFANTGELFF. The gene calls are TRBV4-2 and TRBJ2-2; D remains unclear. The germline V and J ends were trimmed by 0 bases and 0 bases, with 17 bases remaining between them. Germline V CDR1 and CDR2: LGHNA, YNFKEQ. The CDR3 runs to 19 residues.

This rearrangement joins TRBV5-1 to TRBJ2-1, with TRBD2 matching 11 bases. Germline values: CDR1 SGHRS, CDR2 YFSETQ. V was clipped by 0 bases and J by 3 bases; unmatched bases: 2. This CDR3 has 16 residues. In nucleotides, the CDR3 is TGCGCCAGCAGCTTGGTAGGGACTAGCGGCTACAATGAGCAGTTCTTC. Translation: CASSLVGTSGYNEQFF.

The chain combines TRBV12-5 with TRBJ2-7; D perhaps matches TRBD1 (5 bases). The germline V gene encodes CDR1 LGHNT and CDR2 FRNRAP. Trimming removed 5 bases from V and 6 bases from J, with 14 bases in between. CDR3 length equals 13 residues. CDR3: CASGPRAGLEQYF. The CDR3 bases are TGTGCTAGTGGTCCCCGGGCAGGGCTCGAGCAGTACTTC.

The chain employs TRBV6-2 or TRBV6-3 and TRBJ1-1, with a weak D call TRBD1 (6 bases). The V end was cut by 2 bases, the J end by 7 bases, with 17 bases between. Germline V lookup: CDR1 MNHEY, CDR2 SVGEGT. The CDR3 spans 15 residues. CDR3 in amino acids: CASSYLTGTRGEAFF. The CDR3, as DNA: TGTGCCAGCAGTTACCTAACCGGGACCAGGGGTGAAGCTTTCTTT.

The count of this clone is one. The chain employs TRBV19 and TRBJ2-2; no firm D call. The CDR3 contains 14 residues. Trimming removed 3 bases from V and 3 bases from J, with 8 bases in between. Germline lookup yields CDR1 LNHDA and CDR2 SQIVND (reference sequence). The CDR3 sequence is CASSILTDTGELFF. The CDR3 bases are TGTGCCAGTAGTATCCTAACGGACACCGGGGAGCTGTTTTTT. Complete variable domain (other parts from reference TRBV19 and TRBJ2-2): DGGITQSPKYLFRKEGQNVTLSCEQNLNHDAMYWYRQDPGQGLRLIYYSQIVNDFQKGDIAEGYSVSREKKESFPLTVTSAQKNPTAFYLCASSILTDTGELFFGEGSRLTVL.

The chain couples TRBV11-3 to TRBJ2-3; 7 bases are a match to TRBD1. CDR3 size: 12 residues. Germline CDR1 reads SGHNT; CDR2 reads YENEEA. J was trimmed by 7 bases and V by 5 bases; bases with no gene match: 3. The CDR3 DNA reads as TGTGCCAGCAGCCCGGGACAGCATACGCAGTATTTT. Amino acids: CASSPGQHTQYF.

The CDR3 nucleotides are TGTGCCAGCAGTGACAGGCTCGAGCAGTACTTC. It is translated as CASSDRLEQYF. The chain joins TRBV2 to TRBJ2-7, with no clear D. CDR1 and CDR2 from the germline V gene are SNHLY and FYNNEI. The CDR3 runs to 11 residues. The V end lost 3 bases, the J end lost 6 bases, and 6 bases lay between the germline ends.

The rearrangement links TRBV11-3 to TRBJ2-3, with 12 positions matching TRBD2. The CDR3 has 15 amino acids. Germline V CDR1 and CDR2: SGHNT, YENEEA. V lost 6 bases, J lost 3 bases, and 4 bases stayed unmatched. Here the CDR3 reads CASRKLAGGTDTQYF. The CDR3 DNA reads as TGTGCCAGCAGGAAACTAGCGGGAGGTACAGATACGCAGTATTTT.

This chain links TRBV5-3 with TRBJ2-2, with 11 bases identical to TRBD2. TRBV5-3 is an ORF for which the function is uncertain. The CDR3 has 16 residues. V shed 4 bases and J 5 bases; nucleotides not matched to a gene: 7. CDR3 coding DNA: TGTGCCAGAAGCGGCGGGGCTAGCGGGAGGACCGGGGAGCTGTTTTTT. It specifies CARSGGASGRTGELFF.

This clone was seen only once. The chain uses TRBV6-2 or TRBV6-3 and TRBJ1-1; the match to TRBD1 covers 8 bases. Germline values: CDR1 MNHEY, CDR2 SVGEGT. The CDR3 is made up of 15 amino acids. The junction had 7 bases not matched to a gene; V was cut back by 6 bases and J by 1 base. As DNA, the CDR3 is TGTGCCAGCAGCCTCCCCGGGACAGGGAACACTGAAGCTTTCTTT. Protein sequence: CASSLPGTGNTEAFF.

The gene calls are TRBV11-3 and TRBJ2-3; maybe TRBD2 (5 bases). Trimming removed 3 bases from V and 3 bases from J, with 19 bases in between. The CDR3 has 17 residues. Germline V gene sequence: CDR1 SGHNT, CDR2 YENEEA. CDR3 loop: CASSFSGRIHGTDTQYF. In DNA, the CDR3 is TGTGCCAGCAGCTTTTCTGGGAGAATCCATGGGACAGATACGCAGTATTTT.

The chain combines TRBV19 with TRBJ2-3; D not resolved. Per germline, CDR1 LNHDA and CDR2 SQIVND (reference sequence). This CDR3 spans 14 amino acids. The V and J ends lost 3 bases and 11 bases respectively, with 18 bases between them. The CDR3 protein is CASSIGSKREEQYF. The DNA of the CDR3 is TGTGCCAGTAGTATCGGTAGCAAGAGAGAAGAGCAGTATTTT.

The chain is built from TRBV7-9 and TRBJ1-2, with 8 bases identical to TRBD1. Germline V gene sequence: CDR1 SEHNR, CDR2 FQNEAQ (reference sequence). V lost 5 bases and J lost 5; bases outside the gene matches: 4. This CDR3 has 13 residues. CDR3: CASSPTGAYGYTF. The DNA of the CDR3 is TGTGCCAGCAGCCCGACAGGGGCTTATGGCTACACCTTC.